The 5 T cell receptor beta chains in this list originate from one sample, sequenced in a study of early T cells in non-severe SARS-CoV-2 infection. TCRdb re-called the 5' RACE reads with MiXCR, one entry per CDR3 protein. The sample shows 70,000 to 85,000 distinct CDR3 sequences, approximately 13% of them seen only once. The sequenced sample consisted of whole blood. The receptors derive from an adult who was a healthcare worker with PCR-confirmed SARS-CoV-2 infection or an uninfected control (not recorded which).

This clonotype has only a few counts. The chain joins TRBV4-1 to TRBJ1-1; maybe TRBD1 (5 bases). The CDR3 sequence is 14 residues long. Germline-derived CDR1 and CDR2 are MGHRA and YSYEKL. V shed 4 bases and J shed 7 bases, with 16 bases lying between them. This CDR3 reads CASSPGYGGSEAFF. DNA of the CDR3: TGCGCCAGCAGCCCAGGATACGGGGGGAGTGAAGCTTTCTTT.

This clonotype was seen at least ten times. The CDR3 is CASSPGTANYGYTF. The CDR3 nucleotides are TGTGCCAGCAGCCCCGGGACAGCTAACTATGGCTACACCTTC. The V call is TRBV13, the J call TRBJ1-2; TRBD1 matches at 7 bases. Germline loops: CDR1 PRHDT, CDR2 FYEKMQ (reference sequence). The CDR3 is 14 amino acids. J was trimmed by 0 bases and V by 5 bases; bases with no gene match: 3.

The chain carries TRBV29-1 and TRBJ2-7; D is possibly TRBD1 (6 bases). CDR1 and CDR2 (germline): SQVTM, ANQGSEA. The V and J ends lost 6 bases and 3 bases respectively, with 15 bases between them. CDR3 size: 13 residues. The CDR3 coding sequence is TGCAGCGTGGAGCCGGACAGTAGCTACGAGCAGTACTTC. This sequence encodes CSVEPDSSYEQYF.

J is TRBJ1-1 and V is TRBV4-2; perhaps TRBD1 as D (6 bases). The V end lost 0 bases, the J end lost 4 bases, and 18 bases lay between the germline ends. This CDR3 is 17 amino acids long. CDR1 LGHNA and CDR2 YNFKEQ come from the germline V gene. The CDR3 is CASSQDLGGAVSTEAFF. The CDR3 DNA is TGTGCCAGCAGCCAAGATCTCGGGGGCGCGGTGAGCACTGAAGCTTTCTTT.

This clonotype was found a few times. The V call is TRBV19, the J call TRBJ1-5, with D perhaps matching TRBD1 (6 bases). Trimming removed 5 bases from V and 10 bases from J, with 24 bases in between. In germline, CDR1 is LNHDA, CDR2 SQIVND (reference sequence). The CDR3 consists of 16 residues. In DNA, the CDR3 is TGTGCCAGTAGTTTTAGCTCGGGACAAGAATCCCCCCCCCAGCATTTT. Amino acids: CASSFSSGQESPPQHF. Full variable domain (rest looked up from reference TRBV19 and TRBJ1-5): DGGITQSPKYLFRKEGQNVTLSCEQNLNHDAMYWYRQDPGQGLRLIYYSQIVNDFQKGDIAEGYSVSREKKESFPLTVTSAQKNPTAFYLCASSFSSGQESPPQHFGDGTRLSIL.